This entry concerns a single TCR beta chain. Its antigen is still unknown. TCR beta VDJ and CDR3 profiles were obtained from a genomic DNA template. TCRdb recomputed calls from the reads with MiXCR, one row per CDR3 protein. The profile shows 200,000 to 300,000 distinct CDR3 sequences, 65% to 90% of them singletons. An expansion of CD8+CD57+ cells by flow cytometry had been shown in patients chosen for sequencing. The diagnosis in all patients was severe acquired aplastic anemia. Blood came from patients not yet given any therapy. Losses at the gene ends were 5 bases for V and 0 bases for J; bases not matched to a gene: 10. Germline-derived CDR1 and CDR2 are DFQATT and SNEGSKA (reference sequence). The CDR3 is made up of 15 amino acids. This sample stems from a study of CD8+CD57+ T cells in acquired aplastic anemia. On the study more broadly: Sorted CD4+ and CD8+ cells gave an average of 3.2 ug of DNA.

Study observations and caveats: Patients and controls shared approximately 28 CD8+ CDR3 sequences.

The V gene is TRBV20-1, the J gene TRBJ2-7; TRBD2 aligns across 7 bases. Sequencing was carried out using sorted CD4+, CD8+, or CD8+CD57+ T cells (not recorded which) from PBMCs. The origin of this receptor is a human donor with aplastic anemia. The DNA of the CDR3 is TGCAGTGCTTGGAACCAGCGGGGCAGCTCCTACGAGCAGTACTTC. Its protein product is CSAWNQRGSSYEQYF.